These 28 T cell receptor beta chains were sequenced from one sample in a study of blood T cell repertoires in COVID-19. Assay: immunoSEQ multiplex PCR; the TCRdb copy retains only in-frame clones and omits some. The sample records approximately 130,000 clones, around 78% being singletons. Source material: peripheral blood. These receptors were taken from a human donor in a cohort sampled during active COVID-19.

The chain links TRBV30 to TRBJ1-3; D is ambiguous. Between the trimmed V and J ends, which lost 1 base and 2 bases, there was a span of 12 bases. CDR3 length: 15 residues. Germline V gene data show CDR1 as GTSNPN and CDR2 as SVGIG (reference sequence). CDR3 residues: CAWSAMGHPGNTIYF. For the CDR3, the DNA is TGTGCCTGGAGTGCCATGGGCCATCCTGGAAACACCATATATTTT.

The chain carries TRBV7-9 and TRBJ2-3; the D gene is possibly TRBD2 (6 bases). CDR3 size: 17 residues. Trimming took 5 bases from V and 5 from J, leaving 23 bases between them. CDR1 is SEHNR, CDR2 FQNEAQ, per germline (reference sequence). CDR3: CASSKGEVAPGVDTQYF. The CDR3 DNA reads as TGTGCCAGCAGCAAAGGGGAGGTGGCGCCCGGGGTAGATACGCAGTATTTT.

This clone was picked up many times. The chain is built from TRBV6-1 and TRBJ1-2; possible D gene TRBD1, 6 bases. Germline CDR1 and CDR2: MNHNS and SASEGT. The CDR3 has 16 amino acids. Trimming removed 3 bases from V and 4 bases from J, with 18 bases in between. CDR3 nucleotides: TGTGCCAGCAGTGAGGTAACAGGGACCGGCTTCTATGGCTACACCTTC. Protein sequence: CASSEVTGTGFYGYTF.

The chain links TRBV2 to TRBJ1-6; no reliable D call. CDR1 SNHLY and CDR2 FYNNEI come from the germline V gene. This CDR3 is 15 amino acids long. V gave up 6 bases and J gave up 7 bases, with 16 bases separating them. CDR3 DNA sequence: TGTGCCAGCAGGGGAGAGGCCTCGGGAAATTCACCCCTCCACTTT. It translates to CASRGEASGNSPLHF. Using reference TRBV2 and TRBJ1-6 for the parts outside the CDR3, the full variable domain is EPEVTQTPSHQVTQMGQEVILRCVPISNHLYFYWYRQILGQKVEFLVSFYNNEISEKSEIFDDQFSVERPDGSNFTLKIRSTKLEDSAMYFCASRGEASGNSPLHFGNGTRLTVT.

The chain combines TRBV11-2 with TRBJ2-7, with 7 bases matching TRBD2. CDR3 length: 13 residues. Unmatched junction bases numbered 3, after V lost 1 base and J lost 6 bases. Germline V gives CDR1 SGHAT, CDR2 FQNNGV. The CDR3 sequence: CASSLGGRVEQYF. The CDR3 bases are TGTGCCAGCAGCTTAGGGGGGAGGGTCGAGCAGTACTTC.

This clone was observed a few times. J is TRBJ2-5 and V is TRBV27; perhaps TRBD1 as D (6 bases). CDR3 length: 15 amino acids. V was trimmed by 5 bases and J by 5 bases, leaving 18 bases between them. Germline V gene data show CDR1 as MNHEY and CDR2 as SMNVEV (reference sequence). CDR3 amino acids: CASSENRVTRETQYF. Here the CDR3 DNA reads TGTGCCAGCAGTGAGAACAGGGTAACCAGGGAGACCCAGTACTTC.

The chain's CDR3 is CASSPSVTGNTDTQYF. The CDR3 DNA follows: TGTGCCAGCAGCCCCTCAGTGACAGGAAACACAGATACGCAGTATTTT. The J gene is TRBJ2-3, the V gene TRBV7-9; possibly TRBD1 for D (6 bases). The germline V gene encodes CDR1 SEHNR and CDR2 FQNEAQ (reference sequence). This CDR3 region has 16 residues. The germline V and J ends were trimmed by 5 bases and 2 bases, with 17 bases remaining between them.

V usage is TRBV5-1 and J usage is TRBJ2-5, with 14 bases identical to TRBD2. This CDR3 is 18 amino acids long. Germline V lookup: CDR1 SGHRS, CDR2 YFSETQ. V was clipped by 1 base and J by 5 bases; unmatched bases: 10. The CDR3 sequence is CASSLHRTSGGPPETQYF. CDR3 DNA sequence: TGCGCCAGCAGCTTGCACCGGACTAGCGGGGGGCCTCCGGAGACCCAGTACTTC.

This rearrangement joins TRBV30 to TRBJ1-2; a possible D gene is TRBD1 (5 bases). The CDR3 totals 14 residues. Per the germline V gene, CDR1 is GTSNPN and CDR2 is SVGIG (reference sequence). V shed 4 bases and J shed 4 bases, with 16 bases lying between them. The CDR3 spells CAWTLRRQSYGYTF. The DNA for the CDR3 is TGTGCCTGGACCCTAAGGAGACAGAGCTATGGCTACACCTTC.

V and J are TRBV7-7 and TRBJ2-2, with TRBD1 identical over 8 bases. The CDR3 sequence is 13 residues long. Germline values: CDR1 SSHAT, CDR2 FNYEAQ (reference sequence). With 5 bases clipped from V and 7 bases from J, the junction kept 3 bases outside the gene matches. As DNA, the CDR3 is TGTGCCAGCAGCGCGACAGGGGTCGGGGAGCTGTTTTTT. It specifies CASSATGVGELFF.

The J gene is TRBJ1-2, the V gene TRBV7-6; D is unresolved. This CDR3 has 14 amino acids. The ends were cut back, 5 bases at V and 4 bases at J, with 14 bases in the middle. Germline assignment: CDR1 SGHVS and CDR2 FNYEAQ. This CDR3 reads CASSPNESPYGYTF. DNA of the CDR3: TGTGCCAGCAGCCCTAATGAATCTCCCTATGGCTACACCTTC. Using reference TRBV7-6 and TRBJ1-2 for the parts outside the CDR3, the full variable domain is GAGVSQSPRYKVTKRGQDVALRCDPISGHVSLYWYRQALGQGPEFLTYFNYEAQQDKSGLPNDRFSAERPEGSISTLTIQRTEQRDSAMYRCASSPNESPYGYTFGSGTRLTVV.

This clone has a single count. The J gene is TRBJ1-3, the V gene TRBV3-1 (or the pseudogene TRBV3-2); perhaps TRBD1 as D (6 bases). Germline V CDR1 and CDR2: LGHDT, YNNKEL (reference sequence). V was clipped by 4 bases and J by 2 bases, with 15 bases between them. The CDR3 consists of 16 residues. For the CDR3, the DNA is TGTGCCAGCAGCCCATCTTTCGCAGGGGCTGGAAACACCATATATTTT. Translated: CASSPSFAGAGNTIYF.

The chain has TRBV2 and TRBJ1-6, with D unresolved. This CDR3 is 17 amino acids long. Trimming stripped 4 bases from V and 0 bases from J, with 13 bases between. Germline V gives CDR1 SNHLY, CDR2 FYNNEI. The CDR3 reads CASSGERGGSYNSPLHF. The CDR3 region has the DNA TGTGCCAGCAGTGGGGAGCGGGGAGGCTCCTATAATTCACCCCTCCACTTT.

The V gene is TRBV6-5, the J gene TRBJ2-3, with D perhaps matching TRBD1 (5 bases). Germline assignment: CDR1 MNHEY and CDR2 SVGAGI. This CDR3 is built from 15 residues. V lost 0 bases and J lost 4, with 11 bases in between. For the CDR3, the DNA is TGTGCCAGCAGTTACTCTGGCAGGGTCGCAGATACGCAGTATTTT. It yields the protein CASSYSGRVADTQYF.

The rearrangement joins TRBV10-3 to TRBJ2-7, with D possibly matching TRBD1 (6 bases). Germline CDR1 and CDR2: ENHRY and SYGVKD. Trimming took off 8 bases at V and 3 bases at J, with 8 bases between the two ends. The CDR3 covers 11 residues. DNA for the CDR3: TGTGCCATCGGGGACAACTACGAGCAGTACTTC. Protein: CAIGDNYEQYF.

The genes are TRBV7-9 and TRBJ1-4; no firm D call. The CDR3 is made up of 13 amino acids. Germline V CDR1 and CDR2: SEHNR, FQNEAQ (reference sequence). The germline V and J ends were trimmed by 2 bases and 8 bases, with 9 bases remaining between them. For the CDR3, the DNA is TGTGCCAGCAGCTTAAGGACGGGGGAAAAACTGTTTTTT. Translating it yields CASSLRTGEKLFF.

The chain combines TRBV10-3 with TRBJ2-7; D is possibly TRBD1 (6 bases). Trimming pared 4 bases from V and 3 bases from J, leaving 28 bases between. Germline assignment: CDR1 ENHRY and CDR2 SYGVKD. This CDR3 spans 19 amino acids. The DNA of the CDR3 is TGTGCCATCAGTGGGGGGTCCAGGGCCTTCGATCGGACAGTCTACGAGCAGTACTTC. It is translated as CAISGGSRAFDRTVYEQYF.

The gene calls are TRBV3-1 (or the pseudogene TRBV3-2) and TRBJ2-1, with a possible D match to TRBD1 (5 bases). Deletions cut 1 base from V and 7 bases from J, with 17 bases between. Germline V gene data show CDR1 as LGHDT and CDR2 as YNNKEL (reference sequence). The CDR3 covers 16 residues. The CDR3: CASSQVPPGSVNEQFF. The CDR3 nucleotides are TGTGCCAGCAGCCAAGTCCCCCCAGGGTCGGTTAATGAGCAGTTCTTC.

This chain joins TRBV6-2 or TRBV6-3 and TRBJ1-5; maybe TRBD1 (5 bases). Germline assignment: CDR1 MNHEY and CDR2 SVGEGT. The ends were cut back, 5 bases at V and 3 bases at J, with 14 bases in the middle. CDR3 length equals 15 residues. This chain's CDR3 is CASSPQGGNNQPQHF. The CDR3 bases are TGTGCCAGCAGTCCCCAGGGAGGGAACAATCAGCCCCAGCATTTT.

CDR3 region: CASSQDSSGEAFF. The CDR3 DNA reads TGTGCCAGCAGCCAAGATTCAAGCGGCGAAGCTTTCTTT. The genes are TRBV3-1 (or the pseudogene TRBV3-2) and TRBJ1-1; D gene unclear. The CDR3 is made up of 13 amino acids. Germline-derived CDR1 and CDR2 are LGHDT and YNNKEL (reference sequence). Between the trimmed V and J ends, which lost 0 bases and 8 bases, there was a span of 10 bases.

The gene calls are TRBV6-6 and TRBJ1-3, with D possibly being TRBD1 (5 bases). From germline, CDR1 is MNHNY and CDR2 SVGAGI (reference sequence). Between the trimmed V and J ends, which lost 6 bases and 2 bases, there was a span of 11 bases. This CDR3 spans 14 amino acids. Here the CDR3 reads CASRGLGAGNTIYF. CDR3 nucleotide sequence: TGTGCCAGCAGGGGGTTAGGGGCTGGAAACACCATATATTTT.

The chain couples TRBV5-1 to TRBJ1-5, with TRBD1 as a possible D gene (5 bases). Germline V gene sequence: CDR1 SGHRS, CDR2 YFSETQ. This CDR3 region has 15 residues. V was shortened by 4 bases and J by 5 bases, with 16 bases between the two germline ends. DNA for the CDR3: TGCGCCAGCAGCCCGGTCGGAGGGGACGATCAGCCCCAGCATTTT. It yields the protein CASSPVGGDDQPQHF.

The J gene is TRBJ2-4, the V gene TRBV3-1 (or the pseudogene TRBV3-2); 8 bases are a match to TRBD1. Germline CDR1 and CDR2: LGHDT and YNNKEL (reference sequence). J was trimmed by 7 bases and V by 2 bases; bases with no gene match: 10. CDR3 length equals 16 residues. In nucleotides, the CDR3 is TGTGCCAGCAGCCAAACCGGACAGGGTAGAGGCAACATTCAGTACTTC. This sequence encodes CASSQTGQGRGNIQYF.

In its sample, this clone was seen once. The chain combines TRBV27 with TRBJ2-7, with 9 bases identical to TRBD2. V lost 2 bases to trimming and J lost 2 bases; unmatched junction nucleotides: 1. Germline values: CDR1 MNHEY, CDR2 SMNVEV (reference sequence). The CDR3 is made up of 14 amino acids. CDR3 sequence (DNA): TGTGCCAGCAGTTTAGCGGGGGGGCCCTACGAGCAGTACTTC. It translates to CASSLAGGPYEQYF.

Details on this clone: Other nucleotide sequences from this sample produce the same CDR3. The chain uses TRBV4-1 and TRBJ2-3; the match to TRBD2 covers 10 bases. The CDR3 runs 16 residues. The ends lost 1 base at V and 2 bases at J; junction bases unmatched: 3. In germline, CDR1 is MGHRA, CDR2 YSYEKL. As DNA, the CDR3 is TGCGCCAGCAGCCAAGTTCTAGCGGGGGACACAGATACGCAGTATTTT. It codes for CASSQVLAGDTDTQYF.

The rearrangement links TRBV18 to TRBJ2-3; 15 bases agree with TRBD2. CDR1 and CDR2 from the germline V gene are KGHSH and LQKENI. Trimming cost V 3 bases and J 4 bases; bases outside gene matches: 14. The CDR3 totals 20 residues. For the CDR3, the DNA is TGTGCCAGCTCACCCAGCGGACTAGCGGGGGGGCTAGGCTCCGCAGATACGCAGTATTTT. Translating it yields CASSPSGLAGGLGSADTQYF.

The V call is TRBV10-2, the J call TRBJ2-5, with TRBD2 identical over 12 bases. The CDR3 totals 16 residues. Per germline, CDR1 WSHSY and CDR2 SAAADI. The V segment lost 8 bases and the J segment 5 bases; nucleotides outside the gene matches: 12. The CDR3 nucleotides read TGCGCCAGCGCCAGGACTAGCGGGGCTACGGGGGAGACCCAGTACTTC. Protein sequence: CASARTSGATGETQYF.

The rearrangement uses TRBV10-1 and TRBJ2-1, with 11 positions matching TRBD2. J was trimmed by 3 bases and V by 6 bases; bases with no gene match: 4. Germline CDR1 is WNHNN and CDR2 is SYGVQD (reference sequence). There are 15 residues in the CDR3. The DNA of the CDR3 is TGCGCCAGCAGCTCTAGCGGGGGGATCTACAATGAGCAGTTCTTC. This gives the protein CASSSSGGIYNEQFF.